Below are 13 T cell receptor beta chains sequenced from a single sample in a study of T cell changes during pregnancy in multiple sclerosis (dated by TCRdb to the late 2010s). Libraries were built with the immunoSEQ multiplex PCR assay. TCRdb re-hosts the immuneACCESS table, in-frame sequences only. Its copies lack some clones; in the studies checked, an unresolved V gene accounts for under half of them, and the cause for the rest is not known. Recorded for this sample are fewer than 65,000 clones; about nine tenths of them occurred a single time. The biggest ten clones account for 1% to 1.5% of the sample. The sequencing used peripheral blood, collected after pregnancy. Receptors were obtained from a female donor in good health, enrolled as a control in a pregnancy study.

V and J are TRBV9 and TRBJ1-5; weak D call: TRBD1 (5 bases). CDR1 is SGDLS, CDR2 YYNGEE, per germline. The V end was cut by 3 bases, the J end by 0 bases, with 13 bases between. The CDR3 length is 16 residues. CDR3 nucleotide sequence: TGTGCCAGCAGCGAATCTGGGGGAGGTAGCAATCAGCCCCAGCATTTT. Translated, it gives CASSESGGGSNQPQHF. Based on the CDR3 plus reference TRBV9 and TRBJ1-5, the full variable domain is DSGVTQTPKHLITATGQRVTLRCSPRSGDLSVYWYQQSLDQGLQFLIQYYNGEERAKGNILERFSAQQFPDLHSELNLSSLELGDSALYFCASSESGGGSNQPQHFGDGTRLSIL.

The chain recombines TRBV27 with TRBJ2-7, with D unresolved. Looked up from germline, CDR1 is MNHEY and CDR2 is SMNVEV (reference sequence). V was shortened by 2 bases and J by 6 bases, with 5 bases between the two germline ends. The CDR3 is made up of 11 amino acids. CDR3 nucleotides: TGTGCCAGCAGTTTAGGAGCCGAGCAGTACTTC. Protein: CASSLGAEQYF.

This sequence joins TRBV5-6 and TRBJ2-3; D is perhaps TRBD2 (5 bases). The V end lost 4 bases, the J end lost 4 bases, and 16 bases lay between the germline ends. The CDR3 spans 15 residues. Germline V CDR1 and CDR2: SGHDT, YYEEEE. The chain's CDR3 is CASSPRGRLADTQYF. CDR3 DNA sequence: TGTGCCAGCAGCCCCCGGGGTCGGCTTGCAGATACGCAGTATTTT.

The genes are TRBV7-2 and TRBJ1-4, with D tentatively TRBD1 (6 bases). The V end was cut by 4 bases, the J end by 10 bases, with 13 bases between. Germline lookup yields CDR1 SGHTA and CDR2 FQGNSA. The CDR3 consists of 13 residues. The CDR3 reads CASSSLIQGKLFF. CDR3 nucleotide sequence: TGTGCCAGCAGCTCCTTAATACAGGGAAAACTGTTTTTT. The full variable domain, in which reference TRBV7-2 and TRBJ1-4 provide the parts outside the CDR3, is GAGVSQSPSNKVTEKGKDVELRCDPISGHTALYWYRQSLGQGLEFLIYFQGNSAPDKSGLPSDRFSAERTGGSVSTLTIQRTQQEDSAVYLCASSSLIQGKLFFGSGTQLSVL.

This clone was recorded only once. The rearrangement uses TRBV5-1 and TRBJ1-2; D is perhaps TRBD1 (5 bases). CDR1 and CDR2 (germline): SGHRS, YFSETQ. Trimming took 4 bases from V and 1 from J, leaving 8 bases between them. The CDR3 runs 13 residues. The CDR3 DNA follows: TGCGCCAGCAGCCCGGGGGGTAACTATGGCTACACCTTC. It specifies CASSPGGNYGYTF.

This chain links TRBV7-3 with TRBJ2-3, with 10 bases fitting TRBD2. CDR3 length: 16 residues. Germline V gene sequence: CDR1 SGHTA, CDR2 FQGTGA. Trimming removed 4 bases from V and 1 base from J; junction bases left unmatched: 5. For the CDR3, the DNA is TGTGCCAGCAGCTCAGCCCTAGCGGGGGGCACAGATACGCAGTATTTT. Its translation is CASSSALAGGTDTQYF.

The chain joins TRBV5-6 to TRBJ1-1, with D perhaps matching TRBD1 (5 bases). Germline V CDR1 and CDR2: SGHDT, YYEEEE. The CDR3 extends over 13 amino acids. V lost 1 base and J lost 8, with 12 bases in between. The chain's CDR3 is CASSLTGPREAFF. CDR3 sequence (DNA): TGTGCCAGCAGCTTGACAGGACCTAGGGAAGCTTTCTTT.

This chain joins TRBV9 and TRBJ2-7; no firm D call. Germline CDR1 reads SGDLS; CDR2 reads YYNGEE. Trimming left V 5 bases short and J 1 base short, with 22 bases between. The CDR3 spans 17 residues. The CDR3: CASSRQPPQTLSYEQYF. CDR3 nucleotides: TGTGCCAGCAGTAGACAACCTCCCCAAACCCTATCCTACGAGCAGTACTTC.

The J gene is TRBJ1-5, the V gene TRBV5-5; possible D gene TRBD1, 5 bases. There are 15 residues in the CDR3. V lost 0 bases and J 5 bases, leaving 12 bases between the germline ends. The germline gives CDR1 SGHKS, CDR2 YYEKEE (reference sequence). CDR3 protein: CASSLATGGYQPQHF. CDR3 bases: TGTGCCAGCAGCTTGGCCACAGGAGGGTATCAGCCCCAGCATTTT. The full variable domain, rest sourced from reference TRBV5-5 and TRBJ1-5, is DAGVTQSPTHLIKTRGQQVTLRCSPISGHKSVSWYQQVLGQGPQFIFQYYEKEERGRGNFPDRFSARQFPNYSSELNVNALLLGDSALYLCASSLATGGYQPQHFGDGTRLSIL.

CDR3 loop: CASSVASTNEKLFF. CDR3 in DNA: TGTGCCAGCAGCGTAGCTTCAACTAATGAAAAACTGTTTTTT. The chain carries TRBV9 and TRBJ1-4; no clear D gene. Trimming pared 0 bases from V and 0 bases from J, leaving 3 bases between. The germline V gene encodes CDR1 SGDLS and CDR2 YYNGEE. The CDR3 totals 14 residues.

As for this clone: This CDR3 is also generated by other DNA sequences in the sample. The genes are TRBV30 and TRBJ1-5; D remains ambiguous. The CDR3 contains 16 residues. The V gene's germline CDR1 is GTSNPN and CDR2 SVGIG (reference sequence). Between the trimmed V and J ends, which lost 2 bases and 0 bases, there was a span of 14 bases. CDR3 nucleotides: TGTGCCTGGAGTTCGGTGGCCAGGTCTAGCAATCAGCCCCAGCATTTT. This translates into CAWSSVARSSNQPQHF.

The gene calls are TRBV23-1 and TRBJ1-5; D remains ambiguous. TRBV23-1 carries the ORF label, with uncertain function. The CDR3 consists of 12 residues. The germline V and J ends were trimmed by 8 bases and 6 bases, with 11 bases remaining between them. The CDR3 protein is CASAHGGQPQHF. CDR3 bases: TGCGCCAGCGCGCATGGCGGTCAGCCCCAGCATTTT.

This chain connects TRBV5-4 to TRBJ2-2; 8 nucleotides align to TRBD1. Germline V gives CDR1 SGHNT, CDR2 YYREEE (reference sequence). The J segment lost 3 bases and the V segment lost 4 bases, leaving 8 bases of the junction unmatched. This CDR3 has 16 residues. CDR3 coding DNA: TGTGCCAGCAGCCTACCAGGGGGCGCGCACACCGGGGAGCTGTTTTTT. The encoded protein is CASSLPGGAHTGELFF.